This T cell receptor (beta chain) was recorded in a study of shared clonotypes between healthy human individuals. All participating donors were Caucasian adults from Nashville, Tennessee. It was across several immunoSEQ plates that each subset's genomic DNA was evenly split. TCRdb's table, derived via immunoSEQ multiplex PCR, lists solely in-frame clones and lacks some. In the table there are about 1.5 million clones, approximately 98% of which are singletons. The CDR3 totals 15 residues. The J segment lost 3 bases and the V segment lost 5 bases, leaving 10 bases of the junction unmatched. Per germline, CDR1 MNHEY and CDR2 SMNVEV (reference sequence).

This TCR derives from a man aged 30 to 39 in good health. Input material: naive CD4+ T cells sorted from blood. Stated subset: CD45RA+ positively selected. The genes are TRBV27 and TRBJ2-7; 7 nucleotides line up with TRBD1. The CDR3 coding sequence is TGTGCCAGCAGTCCGACAACAGGGGTACTCTACGAGCAGTACTTC. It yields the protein CASSPTTGVLYEQYF.